This T cell receptor (beta chain) was found in a study of cytomegalovirus exposure and HLA in healthy donors (dated by TCRdb to about 2017). Context from the whole study: According to a later analysis, one platform produced both the roughly 110 validation repertoires and the roughly 640 repertoires of the first cohort. The study combined high-throughput TCR immunosequencing, statistical association of individual TCRs with disease status, and machine learning to predict cytomegalovirus infection status. The study was designed to test whether signatures of past pathogen exposure could be identified by cataloging public T cell receptors. Besides the first cohort of roughly 700 subjects, a separate validation cohort made up of roughly 130 different subjects was used. Overall results and qualifications from the work: Of the cluster scores, 90% to 95% were above 0 in a later analysis, which found that TCRs clustered in the first cohort also tended to co-occur in the 120 validation repertoires. Cytomegalovirus status was reported to be diagnosed by the classifier with high specificity and sensitivity in both the original and validation cohorts. Three of the identified cytomegalovirus-associated TCR beta chains were confirmed in vitro to be specific for cytomegalovirus antigens. All 120 or so repertoires were used to score co-occurrence in the validation cohort in a later analysis, because that analysis had no HLA typing for the cohort. In the study, 150 to 200 TCR beta chains were listed as associated with cytomegalovirus. The authors suggested that the approach could potentially be generalized to other disease states and immunological phenotypes. Most TCR sequences were observed very rarely across donors, whereas some public TCRs were present in many individuals.

Library method: the immunoSEQ multiplex PCR assay. In the source study's methods: A statistical classification framework was built for diagnosing cytomegalovirus status from the catalog of TCR beta chain sequences. The clones in this table, taken by TCRdb from immuneACCESS, are in-frame only. Not every clone is retained; where verified, under half of the shortfall comes from an unresolved V gene, and the cause of the rest is unknown. The DNA gave D and trimming, while V, J and clone size come from that table. Within this sample are about 64,000 clones, with 95% of them counted one time only. The leading ten clones occupy less than 7% of the sample. Concerning this clone: What antigen it recognizes has not been identified. No clone much larger than this one lies a single base away; base qualities are absent.

V sheds 1 base and J sheds 2 bases, leaving 12 bases between their ends. Spanning cysteine to phenylalanine, the CDR3 consists of 15 amino acids. Just the 45-base CDR3 DNA is kept, in frame starting at base 1. The germline V gene supplies CDR1 MDHEN and CDR2 SYDVKM. Donors formed part of the validation cohort, which comprised about 130 subjects and was distinct from the first cohort of 690 or so subjects. The sequence links TRBV28 to TRBJ2-7, with the D gene uncertain. Source material: PBMCs. This TCR derives from a woman younger than 35 in good health and CMV-seropositive. The CDR3 loop reads CASSLSSRRPYEQYF. The sequence in DNA is TGTGCCAGCAGTTTATCTAGTCGCCGTCCCTACGAGCAGTACTTC.